Reported below is one T cell receptor (beta chain). Its antigen is unidentified. Using the 5' RACE reads, TCRdb records one entry per CDR3 protein without DNA. This table lists some 190,000 distinct CDR3 sequences. The data were taken from a study of monozygotic twins with inflammatory bowel disease. The study, taken as a whole, reports: The inverse Simpson measure of TCRbeta diversity was lower in IBD patients than in healthy co-twins.

The CDR3 runs to 15 residues. CDR1 and CDR2 from the germline V gene are MNHEY and SMNVEV (reference sequence). The J gene is TRBJ2-2, the V gene TRBV27; the D call from TCRdb, TRBD1, cannot be confirmed without DNA. The sequencing input was blood. The receptor comes from a human donor with ulcerative colitis or Crohn's disease, or a healthy co-twin of an affected twin (not recorded which). The CDR3: CASSQDRMTTGELFF.